One sample yielded the 25 T cell receptor beta chains listed below, sequenced in a study of identical twins (dated by TCRdb to between 2015 and 2016). The library was obtained by 5' RACE. Instrument used: Illumina HiSeq 2000. TCRdb reworked the public reads: Q25 trimming with fastp, MiXCR clone assembly, productive beta chains retained. For every CDR3 protein sequence, its rows merge into one entry that carries the most common genes and DNA. The sample table records approximately 890,000 distinct CDR3 sequences; over 9% of these occur just once. 1.5% to 2% of the sample is held by the ten biggest clonotypes. These data were also filed under a second study, of yellow fever vaccine responses in identical twins.

The sample comprised PBMCs. These receptors came from a woman under 30 in good health.

V is TRBV9 and J is TRBJ2-7, with a possible D match to TRBD1 (5 bases). CDR1 is SGDLS and CDR2 is YYNGEE in the germline V gene. The CDR3 runs to 14 residues. V lost 0 bases, J lost 0 bases, and 7 bases lay in between. CDR3 loop: CASSVADSSYEQYF. The CDR3, as DNA: TGTGCCAGCAGCGTAGCCGACAGCTCCTACGAGCAGTACTTC.

In this sample, this clonotype turned up a few times. This chain uses TRBV29-1 with TRBJ2-1; 7 bases match TRBD2. Germline CDR1 reads SQVTM; CDR2 reads ANQGSEA. V lost 6 bases and J lost 8; bases outside the gene matches: 16. The CDR3 extends over 15 amino acids. DNA of the CDR3: TGCAGCGTGGGGCGGCTAGCGGAGGTTGTGGATGAGCAGTTCTTC. It is translated as CSVGRLAEVVDEQFF.

This clonotype was recorded many times. The gene calls are TRBV15 and TRBJ2-3; D might be TRBD1 or TRBD2, each matching 5 bases. Germline V gives CDR1 LNHNV, CDR2 YYDKDF (reference sequence). V was cut by 7 bases and J by 0 bases, with 8 bases left in between. The CDR3 loop spans 13 amino acids. CDR3 protein: CATTRDSTDTQYF. The CDR3 nucleotides read TGTGCCACCACCCGGGACAGCACAGATACGCAGTATTTT.

The chain combines TRBV10-2 with TRBJ2-5; TRBD2 matches 7 bases. J was trimmed by 5 bases and V by 4 bases; bases with no gene match: 10. The CDR3 totals 15 residues. Germline V lookup: CDR1 WSHSY, CDR2 SAAADI. In nucleotides, the CDR3 is TGCGCCAGCAGTGCGCGCGGGAGTATGTGGGAGACCCAGTACTTC. Its protein product is CASSARGSMWETQYF.

V usage is TRBV11-3 and J usage is TRBJ2-1; 9 bases match TRBD1. The J segment lost 0 bases and the V segment lost 5 bases, leaving 5 bases of the junction unmatched. This CDR3 has 16 amino acids. Germline V gene data show CDR1 as SGHNT and CDR2 as YENEEA. CDR3 nucleotide sequence: TGTGCCAGCAGCGCGGGACAGGGAAGCTCCTACAATGAGCAGTTCTTC. As protein: CASSAGQGSSYNEQFF.

This clonotype was seen a handful of times. The J gene is TRBJ2-7, the V gene TRBV6-2 or TRBV6-3, with TRBD2 matching over 8 bases. With 7 bases clipped from V and 2 bases from J, the junction kept 7 bases outside the gene matches. The CDR3 loop spans 14 amino acids. CDR1 MNHEY and CDR2 SVGEGT come from the germline V gene. The CDR3 is CASKLAEGPYEQYF. The DNA for the CDR3 is TGTGCCAGCAAACTAGCGGAAGGCCCCTACGAGCAGTACTTC.

The table lists this clonotype with a few counts. CDR3 DNA sequence: TGTGCCAGCCCTGGGAGTGGCACCGGGGAGCTGTTTTTT. Its translation: CASPGSGTGELFF. The V and J genes are TRBV2 and TRBJ2-2; possibly TRBD2 for D (5 bases). CDR3 length: 13 amino acids. The V gene's germline CDR1 is SNHLY and CDR2 FYNNEI. Trimming removed 8 bases at V and 4 bases at J, with 11 bases between.

This clonotype was counted a few times. The CDR3 protein is CASSSPTPGQGLHEQYV. The CDR3 coding sequence is TGTGCCAGCAGCAGCCCGACCCCGGGACAGGGTCTCCACGAGCAGTACGTC. The chain recombines TRBV28 with TRBJ2-7; 9 bases fit TRBD1. V dropped 6 bases and J dropped 5; count of bases not matched to a gene: 17. Germline CDR1 reads MDHEN; CDR2 reads SYDVKM. The CDR3 is 17 amino acids.

This clonotype was detected many times. The chain carries TRBV2 and TRBJ2-5, with D possibly matching TRBD2 (7 bases). CDR3 length: 14 residues. Germline values: CDR1 SNHLY, CDR2 FYNNEI. Trimming left V 4 bases short and J 5 bases short, with 14 bases between. CDR3 sequence (DNA): TGTGCCAGCAGTGGTCCGCGGGGGCAGGAGACCCAGTACTTC. Protein: CASSGPRGQETQYF.

The J gene is TRBJ2-1, the V gene TRBV25-1, with 10 bases aligning to TRBD2. Germline values: CDR1 MGHDK, CDR2 SYGVNS. Germline trimming cut 10 bases from V and 8 bases from J; bases unmatched to any gene: 14. This CDR3 comprises 15 residues. This CDR3 is CATQVVLAGEDEQFF. The CDR3 DNA follows: TGTGCCACTCAAGTGGTCCTAGCGGGAGAGGATGAGCAGTTCTTC.

This clonotype has more than one count but fewer than ten. This chain connects TRBV18 to TRBJ2-2, with a weak D call TRBD2 (5 bases). V was shortened by 6 bases and J by 0 bases, with 14 bases between the two germline ends. The CDR3 is 16 amino acids. In germline, CDR1 is KGHSH, CDR2 LQKENI. This chain's CDR3 is CASSTGGPANTGELFF. The CDR3 DNA sequence: TGTGCCAGCTCTACGGGCGGGCCTGCGAACACCGGGGAGCTGTTTTTT.

This chain uses TRBV9 with TRBJ1-2; D uncertain. CDR1 SGDLS and CDR2 YYNGEE come from the germline V gene. V lost 0 bases and J lost 7, with 10 bases in between. This CDR3 region has 13 residues. The CDR3 sequence is CASSVAYGGGYTF. CDR3 coding DNA: TGTGCCAGCAGCGTAGCCTATGGAGGTGGCTACACCTTC.

In this sample, this clonotype turned up a few times. The chain is built from TRBV20-1 and TRBJ2-1; 9 positions match TRBD2. V lost 1 base to trimming and J lost 5 bases; unmatched junction nucleotides: 12. CDR3 length: 17 residues. Per germline, CDR1 DFQATT and CDR2 SNEGSKA (reference sequence). The CDR3 sequence: CSARAGGRVSKDNEQFF. CDR3 bases: TGCAGTGCTAGAGCTGGCGGGAGGGTTAGTAAGGACAATGAGCAGTTCTTC.

This clonotype was seen a handful of times. This chain connects TRBV29-1 to TRBJ2-1; 7 bases line up with TRBD1. Germline loops: CDR1 SQVTM, CDR2 ANQGSEA. V was clipped by 2 bases and J by 3 bases; unmatched bases: 1. The CDR3 totals 13 residues. The CDR3: CSVEPGGYNEQFF. The DNA of the CDR3 is TGCAGCGTTGAACCAGGGGGCTACAATGAGCAGTTCTTC.

This chain uses TRBV27 with TRBJ1-1, with D unclear. Per the germline V gene, CDR1 is MNHEY and CDR2 is SMNVEV (reference sequence). The V gene lost 3 bases and the J gene lost 0 bases, with 14 bases spanning the gap. This CDR3 contains 16 residues. The DNA for the CDR3 is TGTGCCAGCAGTTTTACATTTTTGAACCTGAACACTGAAGCTTTCTTT. This codes for CASSFTFLNLNTEAFF.

This clonotype was counted only a few times. The V and J genes are TRBV2 and TRBJ2-1, with TRBD2 matching over 8 bases. CDR1 is SNHLY and CDR2 is FYNNEI in the germline V gene. With V trimmed by 4 bases and J by 8 bases, 7 bases remained unmatched. This CDR3 is built from 14 residues. In DNA form, the CDR3 reads TGTGCCAGCAGTGGACTAGCGCGAGTGGATGAGCAGTTCTTC. This gives the protein CASSGLARVDEQFF.

The chain employs TRBV28 and TRBJ2-4; the match to TRBD1 covers 7 bases. The V segment lost 4 bases and the J segment 6 bases; nucleotides outside the gene matches: 6. The CDR3 has 14 amino acids. Germline CDR1 is MDHEN and CDR2 is SYDVKM. In DNA form, the CDR3 reads TGTGCCAGCAGTTACCCCGGGACAGCAAACATTCAGTACTTC. Its translation: CASSYPGTANIQYF. Combining the CDR3 with reference TRBV28 and TRBJ2-4 gives the whole variable domain DVKVTQSSRYLVKRTGEKVFLECVQDMDHENMFWYRQDPGLGLRLIYFSYDVKMKEKGDIPEGYSVSREKKERFSLILESASTNQTSMYLCASSYPGTANIQYFGAGTRLSVL.

This clonotype showed up many times. V gene TRBV12-3 or TRBV12-4 combines with J gene TRBJ2-2, with D possibly being TRBD2 (5 bases). V was pared by 8 bases and J by 2 bases, with 18 bases between. The length of the CDR3 is 16 residues. DNA of the CDR3: TGTGCCAGCCGCCTCGCGGGCGAATTTAACACCGGGGAGCTGTTTTTT. Translating gives CASRLAGEFNTGELFF.

This clonotype was seen many times. The chain couples TRBV12-3 or TRBV12-4 to TRBJ1-5; TRBD1 might be the D (5 bases). V shed 6 bases and J shed 2 bases, with 14 bases lying between them. There are 15 residues in the CDR3. DNA of the CDR3: TGTGCCAGCAGAAGCCTCGGGACGGGCAATCAGCCCCAGCATTTT. Translated: CASRSLGTGNQPQHF.

This rearrangement joins TRBV7-2 to TRBJ2-5; 7 bases are shared with TRBD1. CDR1 SGHTA and CDR2 FQGNSA come from the germline V gene. V was pared by 4 bases and J by 3 bases, with 5 bases of the junction left unmatched. The CDR3 loop spans 14 amino acids. The CDR3 loop is CASSSYDREETQYF. DNA of the CDR3: TGTGCCAGCAGCTCCTATGACAGGGAAGAGACCCAGTACTTC.

The chain recombines TRBV5-1 with TRBJ1-6, with TRBD1 as a possible D gene (5 bases). CDR1 and CDR2 from the germline V gene are SGHRS and YFSETQ. The V end lost 0 bases, the J end lost 6 bases, and 10 bases lay between the germline ends. The CDR3 is 15 amino acids. The chain's CDR3 is CASSLVEGPNSPLHF. The CDR3 nucleotides are TGCGCCAGCAGCTTGGTAGAGGGACCTAATTCACCCCTCCACTTT.

The chain recombines TRBV6-1 with TRBJ2-7; 14 bases are shared with TRBD2. Per germline, CDR1 MNHNS and CDR2 SASEGT. This CDR3 is built from 14 residues. With 7 bases clipped from V and 5 bases from J, the junction kept 4 bases outside the gene matches. The CDR3 nucleotides are TGTGCCAGCACACTGGGACTAGCGGGAGACGAGCAGTACTTC. This sequence encodes CASTLGLAGDEQYF.

A few counts support this clonotype. This sequence joins TRBV20-1 and TRBJ2-1; D ambiguous. The CDR3 contains 16 residues. Germline CDR1 reads DFQATT; CDR2 reads SNEGSKA (reference sequence). The V gene lost 3 bases and the J gene lost 0 bases, with 15 bases spanning the gap. Here the CDR3 reads CSASVKALPSYNEQFF. In nucleotides, the CDR3 is TGCAGTGCTAGCGTAAAGGCCCTTCCCTCCTACAATGAGCAGTTCTTC.

This clonotype was detected many times. This chain links TRBV28 with TRBJ1-1, with a possible D match to TRBD1 (5 bases). This CDR3 contains 13 residues. V lost 6 bases and J lost 1, with 9 bases in between. Germline CDR1 reads MDHEN; CDR2 reads SYDVKM. Here the CDR3 reads CASSTGRNTEAFF. The CDR3 DNA follows: TGTGCCAGCAGCACAGGAAGGAACACTGAAGCTTTCTTT.

This clonotype was seen a few times. The J gene is TRBJ2-2, the V gene TRBV7-9; D unclear. Germline V gives CDR1 SEHNR, CDR2 FQNEAQ (reference sequence). Trimming shortened V by 7 bases and J by 7 bases, and 16 bases separated the two germline ends. This CDR3 region has 14 residues. CDR3 sequence reads: CASNEPRWDGELFF. The CDR3, as DNA: TGTGCCAGCAACGAACCTCGATGGGACGGGGAGCTGTTTTTT.